These 25 T cell receptor beta chains came from one sample sequenced in a study of blood T cell repertoires in COVID-19 (dated by TCRdb to 2018 to 2020). The receptor library was made with the immunoSEQ multiplex PCR assay. This immuneACCESS table, as held by TCRdb, lists in-frame sequences with V and J called but not all clones. Of the missing ones, under half trace to an unresolved V gene in checked studies; the others have no known cause. The sample table contains 35,000 or so clones; only one count was recorded for roughly 88% of them. The ten most abundant clones make up roughly 6.3% of the sample. The source material was peripheral blood. The origin of the receptors is a human donor in a cohort sampled during active COVID-19.

This clone is a singleton in its sample. The chain recombines TRBV3-1 (or the pseudogene TRBV3-2) with TRBJ2-3; tentative D call: TRBD2 (6 bases). The CDR3 contains 16 residues. The V and J ends lost 5 bases and 2 bases respectively, with 17 bases between them. Germline V gene lookup returns CDR1 LGHDT and CDR2 YNNKEL (reference sequence). The CDR3 protein is CASSSGGFTYTDTQYF. The CDR3, as DNA: TGTGCCAGCAGCTCCGGGGGATTCACCTACACAGATACGCAGTATTTT.

This clone has a single count. The CDR3 is CASSYDSYSVGDSPLHF. CDR3 nucleotide sequence: TGTGCCAGCAGTTACGACAGCTACTCGGTAGGGGATTCACCCCTCCACTTT. This sequence joins TRBV6-2 or TRBV6-3 and TRBJ1-6, with a tentative D call TRBD1 (5 bases). Germline CDR1 MNHEY, CDR2 SVGEGT. V was shortened by 2 bases and J by 8 bases, with 19 bases between the two germline ends. The CDR3 length is 17 residues.

The chain recombines TRBV6-5 with TRBJ2-3, with D possibly matching TRBD2 (6 bases). Between the trimmed V and J ends, which lost 6 bases and 5 bases, there was a span of 12 bases. Germline V gene sequence: CDR1 MNHEY, CDR2 SVGAGI. The CDR3 runs 13 residues. CDR3 protein: CASRGGGIDTQYF. The CDR3 DNA is TGTGCCAGCAGGGGGGGTGGGATAGATACGCAGTATTTT.

The chain is built from TRBV5-1 and TRBJ2-7, with 16 bases matching TRBD2. This CDR3 has 19 amino acids. J was trimmed by 3 bases and V by 3 bases; bases with no gene match: 12. The germline V gene has CDR1 SGHRS and CDR2 YFSETQ. CDR3 DNA sequence: TGCGCCAGCAGCTCCCGTCCCGGGACTAGCGGGGGGGCACTCTACGAGCAGTACTTC. As protein: CASSSRPGTSGGALYEQYF.

This clone has just one count. This chain links TRBV7-2 with TRBJ2-1; TRBD2 aligns across 9 bases. The CDR3 loop spans 15 amino acids. J was trimmed by 4 bases and V by 5 bases; bases with no gene match: 6. From germline, CDR1 is SGHTA and CDR2 FQGNSA. The CDR3 protein is CASSPAGGYYNEQFF. CDR3 nucleotide sequence: TGTGCCAGCAGCCCAGCGGGGGGCTATTACAATGAGCAGTTCTTC.

This clone was seen a few times. The chain couples TRBV9 to TRBJ2-2, with 8 bases lining up with TRBD2. V lost 0 bases to trimming and J lost 1 base; unmatched junction nucleotides: 8. Germline values: CDR1 SGDLS, CDR2 YYNGEE. This CDR3 region has 18 residues. The CDR3 spells CASSVVGTSGGNTGELFF. DNA for the CDR3: TGTGCCAGCAGCGTAGTGGGAACTAGCGGAGGGAACACCGGGGAGCTGTTTTTT.

The rearrangement links TRBV5-6 to TRBJ2-7; weak D call: TRBD1 (5 bases). The germline V gene has CDR1 SGHDT and CDR2 YYEEEE. Deletions cut 0 bases from V and 7 bases from J, with 8 bases between. This CDR3 is 12 amino acids long. CDR3 sequence (DNA): TGTGCCAGCAGCTTGGGGGGCTTAGAGCAGTACTTC. Its translation: CASSLGGLEQYF.

The rearrangement links TRBV19 to TRBJ2-7, with D possibly TRBD2 on 6 matching bases. Germline V lookup: CDR1 LNHDA, CDR2 SQIVND (reference sequence). V lost 5 bases to trimming and J lost 0 bases, with 17 bases between them. This CDR3 has 16 residues. CDR3 region: CASSAPGAPSSYEQYF. The CDR3 DNA is TGTGCCAGTAGTGCCCCGGGAGCGCCGAGCTCCTACGAGCAGTACTTC.

The chain combines TRBV19 with TRBJ1-4, with D perhaps TRBD1 (6 bases). Germline V CDR1 and CDR2: LNHDA, SQIVND (reference sequence). This CDR3 comprises 15 residues. Trimming stripped 3 bases from V and 1 base from J, with 9 bases between. The CDR3 region has the DNA TGTGCCAGTAGTATCCTAGGGGGAACTAATGAAAAACTGTTTTTT. It specifies CASSILGGTNEKLFF. The full variable domain, completed using reference TRBV19 and TRBJ1-4, is DGGITQSPKYLFRKEGQNVTLSCEQNLNHDAMYWYRQDPGQGLRLIYYSQIVNDFQKGDIAEGYSVSREKKESFPLTVTSAQKNPTAFYLCASSILGGTNEKLFFGSGTQLSVL.

The chain recombines TRBV24-1 with TRBJ1-3; D is undetermined. V was clipped by 5 bases and J by 4 bases, with 14 bases between them. CDR3 length equals 15 residues. Per the germline V gene, CDR1 is KGHDR and CDR2 is SFDVKD. Here the CDR3 reads CATSGSGALGNTIYF. The DNA for the CDR3 is TGTGCCACCAGTGGATCCGGTGCGTTAGGAAACACCATATATTTT.

The chain uses TRBV24-1 and TRBJ2-2; 9 bases agree with TRBD2. V trimming: 10 bases; J trimming: 5 bases; junction bases outside the gene matches: 7. The V gene's germline CDR1 is KGHDR and CDR2 SFDVKD. This CDR3 comprises 14 residues. For the CDR3, the DNA is TGTGCCACTGAGGGGCTAGCGGGAACCGGGGAGCTGTTTTTT. It translates to CATEGLAGTGELFF.

V usage is TRBV6-5 and J usage is TRBJ2-1; possible D gene TRBD2, 7 bases. Looked up from germline, CDR1 is MNHEY and CDR2 is SVGAGI. The V and J ends lost 8 bases and 6 bases respectively, with 17 bases between them. The length of the CDR3 is 14 residues. The CDR3, as DNA: TGTGCCAGCCCGGTTAGGGGGGGCCCCAATGAGCAGTTCTTC. It encodes CASPVRGGPNEQFF.

The rearrangement uses TRBV6-1 and TRBJ1-6, with 10 bases matching TRBD1. With 3 bases clipped from V and 8 bases from J, the junction kept 7 bases outside the gene matches. CDR3 length: 16 residues. Germline V gene lookup returns CDR1 MNHNS and CDR2 SASEGT. CDR3 sequence: CASSEYGQGVDSPLHF. Written as DNA, the CDR3 is TGTGCCAGCAGTGAGTACGGACAGGGGGTGGATTCACCCCTCCACTTT.

The chain carries TRBV27 and TRBJ2-1, with D maybe TRBD2 (5 bases). The V and J ends lost 0 bases and 2 bases respectively, with 17 bases between them. The CDR3 covers 18 residues. Per germline, CDR1 MNHEY and CDR2 SMNVEV (reference sequence). The CDR3 DNA reads as TGTGCCAGCAGTTTATCCATGGACTGGCCTCGCACCTACAATGAGCAGTTCTTC. Translating it yields CASSLSMDWPRTYNEQFF.

The V call is TRBV5-6, the J call TRBJ2-1, with D possibly being TRBD1 (5 bases). This CDR3 contains 15 residues. V lost 4 bases and J lost 7, with 18 bases in between. Germline CDR1 reads SGHDT; CDR2 reads YYEEEE. The CDR3: CASSPPGFEANEQFF. The CDR3 DNA reads TGTGCCAGCAGCCCCCCAGGGTTTGAGGCTAATGAGCAGTTCTTC.

The genes are TRBV11-2 and TRBJ2-7; D is unclear. The CDR3 runs 11 residues. Trimming stripped 1 base from V and 5 bases from J, with 3 bases between. Germline V gives CDR1 SGHAT, CDR2 FQNNGV. CDR3 residues: CASSLANEQYF. The CDR3 bases are TGTGCCAGCAGCTTAGCCAACGAGCAGTACTTC.

This clone occurred a few times. This chain links TRBV9 with TRBJ2-2; D might be TRBD2 (5 bases). This CDR3 comprises 16 residues. V lost 2 bases and J 0 bases, leaving 11 bases between the germline ends. The germline V gene encodes CDR1 SGDLS and CDR2 YYNGEE. DNA of the CDR3: TGTGCCAGCAGCGTTGGACTTCTCGCGAACACCGGGGAGCTGTTTTTT. It translates to CASSVGLLANTGELFF.

This clone was detected a few times. The rearrangement uses TRBV11-3 and TRBJ2-2; a possible D gene is TRBD1 (5 bases). Per germline, CDR1 SGHNT and CDR2 YENEEA. This CDR3 region has 15 residues. The V end was cut by 2 bases, the J end by 6 bases, with 13 bases between. The chain's CDR3 is CASSLQGPGSGELFF. In nucleotides, the CDR3 is TGTGCCAGCAGCTTACAGGGTCCGGGTTCCGGGGAGCTGTTTTTT.

The V and J genes are TRBV9 and TRBJ2-3, with 7 bases aligning to TRBD1. Unmatched junction bases numbered 12, after V lost 3 bases and J lost 5 bases. This CDR3 region has 16 residues. CDR1 and CDR2 from the germline V gene are SGDLS and YYNGEE. CDR3 DNA: TGTGCCAGCAGCGAGGGGGCAGGGCCAGGAGAAGATACGCAGTATTTT. Amino acid sequence: CASSEGAGPGEDTQYF. The entire variable domain, with the rest obtained from reference TRBV9 and TRBJ2-3, is as follows: DSGVTQTPKHLITATGQRVTLRCSPRSGDLSVYWYQQSLDQGLQFLIQYYNGEERAKGNILERFSAQQFPDLHSELNLSSLELGDSALYFCASSEGAGPGEDTQYFGPGTRLTVL.

V gene TRBV7-3 combines with J gene TRBJ2-7; TRBD2 aligns across 14 bases. The junction had 1 base not matched to a gene; V was cut back by 0 bases and J by 6 bases. The CDR3 runs 15 residues. The germline CDR1 and CDR2 sequences are SGHTA and FQGTGA. CDR3 residues: CASSLTGTSGSEQYF. The CDR3 nucleotides read TGTGCCAGCAGCTTAACCGGGACTAGCGGGAGCGAGCAGTACTTC.

The chain recombines TRBV19 with TRBJ2-2, with a weak D call TRBD1 (6 bases). The CDR3 spans 15 residues. Germline CDR1 reads LNHDA; CDR2 reads SQIVND (reference sequence). V gave up 3 bases and J gave up 4 bases, with 12 bases separating them. The CDR3 nucleotides read TGTGCCAGTAGTATTATACAGGGTGGCACCGGGGAGCTGTTTTTT. Encoded protein: CASSIIQGGTGELFF.

The gene calls are TRBV7-2 and TRBJ2-5; no reliable D call. The CDR3 is made up of 13 amino acids. V was trimmed by 9 bases and J by 5 bases, leaving 16 bases between them. From germline, CDR1 is SGHTA and CDR2 FQGNSA. CDR3 bases: TGTGCCAGTCGAAGGAGAGTAGAGGAGACCCAGTACTTC. This translates into CASRRRVEETQYF.

V is TRBV18 and J is TRBJ2-7; 10 positions agree with TRBD1. This CDR3 contains 16 residues. With V trimmed by 3 bases and J by 6 bases, 11 bases remained unmatched. Germline-derived CDR1 and CDR2 are KGHSH and LQKENI. The CDR3 here is CASSPGLGTGVPEQYF. The DNA of the CDR3 is TGTGCCAGCTCACCTGGGTTGGGGACAGGGGTTCCCGAGCAGTACTTC.

This clone was detected only a few times. This sequence joins TRBV10-3 and TRBJ2-1, with D perhaps matching TRBD1 (5 bases). Germline CDR1 and CDR2: ENHRY and SYGVKD. The CDR3 is 12 amino acids. Trimming left V 3 bases short and J 8 bases short, with 8 bases between. This chain's CDR3 is CAISEKGYEQFF. For the CDR3, the DNA is TGTGCCATCAGTGAAAAGGGGTATGAGCAGTTCTTC.

This clone was detected only once. The V call is TRBV6-1, the J call TRBJ2-7; D may be TRBD1 (6 bases). This CDR3 has 15 residues. Germline V lookup: CDR1 MNHNS, CDR2 SASEGT. The V end was cut by 0 bases, the J end by 4 bases, with 13 bases between. CDR3 nucleotide sequence: TGTGCCAGCAGTGAAGCCCAGGGGTCAGTGTACGAGCAGTACTTC. It yields the protein CASSEAQGSVYEQYF.